The 17 T cell receptor beta chains listed next were all sequenced from one sample in a study of post-analysis software for immune sequencing data. General study results and limits: The study found TRBV5-6, TRBV5-1 and TRBV20-1 among a few TRBV segments more frequent in patients than controls.

No antigens are known for them. TCR beta libraries were prepared from cDNA with unique molecular identifiers. MiXCR, applied by TCRdb to the PCR reads, yields one record per CDR3 protein. The sample carries approximately 440,000 distinct CDR3 sequences, less than 45% recorded once. Sequencing was done on a sample of blood. These TCRs come from a girl aged 5-17 years with multiple sclerosis.

The chain carries TRBV7-9 and TRBJ2-1, with D tentatively TRBD2 (6 bases). The germline V gene has CDR1 SEHNR and CDR2 FQNEAQ (reference sequence). The length of the CDR3 is 15 residues. The V end lost 7 bases, the J end lost 5 bases, and 18 bases lay between the germline ends. This CDR3 is CASTGGPPGNNEQFF. The DNA of the CDR3 is TGTGCCAGCACCGGAGGGCCGCCAGGAAACAATGAGCAGTTCTTC.

This clonotype was seen a handful of times. The gene calls are TRBV10-3 and TRBJ2-1; maybe TRBD2 (6 bases). The CDR3 has 12 amino acids. The V gene's germline CDR1 is ENHRY and CDR2 SYGVKD. Trimming took 7 bases from V and 6 from J, leaving 10 bases between them. The CDR3 sequence is CAITGLLNEQFF. CDR3 DNA sequence: TGTGCCATCACCGGACTACTCAATGAGCAGTTCTTC.

This clonotype showed up just a few times. The CDR3 region is CASSEGGVNEQFF. For the CDR3, the DNA is TGTGCCAGCAGTGAAGGTGGGGTAAATGAGCAGTTCTTC. V and J are TRBV25-1 and TRBJ2-1; D is unresolved. This CDR3 is built from 13 residues. The V and J ends lost 2 bases and 7 bases respectively, with 9 bases between them. Germline V lookup: CDR1 MGHDK, CDR2 SYGVNS.

V and J are TRBV20-1 and TRBJ2-4; no clear D gene. The DNA matches TRBJ2-7 better at its end, which makes the J call doubtful. Germline lookup yields CDR1 DFQATT and CDR2 SNEGSKA (reference sequence). The CDR3 runs 14 residues. The CDR3 region has the DNA TGCAGTGCTAGAGTAGGGTCAGGCGGTTACGAGCAGTACTTC. The encoded protein is CSARVGSGGYEQYF.

This chain joins TRBV20-1 and TRBJ2-1; D unclear. With 2 bases removed from V and 9 bases from J, the gap between germline ends came to 17 bases. The CDR3 runs 14 residues. Germline CDR1 reads DFQATT; CDR2 reads SNEGSKA (reference sequence). The CDR3 protein is CSARSYVASGEQFF. CDR3 bases: TGCAGTGCTAGAAGCTACGTTGCTTCGGGTGAGCAGTTCTTC.

This clonotype came up a few times. The chain carries TRBV29-1 and TRBJ1-4; 7 bases line up with TRBD1. V shed 0 bases, J shed 8 bases, and the junction held 6 bases outside the gene matches. The CDR3 spans 14 residues. CDR1 is SQVTM and CDR2 is ANQGSEA in the germline V gene. CDR3 sequence: CSVEDNGRGEKLFF. CDR3 DNA: TGCAGCGTTGAAGATAATGGCAGGGGGGAAAAACTGTTTTTT. The entire variable domain, with the rest obtained from reference TRBV29-1 and TRBJ1-4, is as follows: SAVISQKPSRDICQRGTSLTIQCQVDSQVTMMFWYRQQPGQSLTLIATANQGSEATYESGFVIDKFPISRPNLTFSTLTVSNMSPEDSSIYLCSVEDNGRGEKLFFGSGTQLSVL.

This clonotype came up a few times. The gene calls are TRBV29-1 and TRBJ1-1; D might be TRBD1 (6 bases). Trimming cost V 3 bases and J 1 base, with 9 bases left between them. This CDR3 comprises 13 residues. Germline V gene data show CDR1 as SQVTM and CDR2 as ANQGSEA. DNA of the CDR3: TGCAGCGTTGACCCACAGGGGAACACTGAAGCTTTCTTT. Its translation is CSVDPQGNTEAFF.

The J gene is TRBJ1-4, the V gene TRBV28; D remains ambiguous. Germline loops: CDR1 MDHEN, CDR2 SYDVKM. V was cut by 4 bases and J by 0 bases, with 9 bases left in between. This CDR3 is built from 15 residues. CDR3 region: CASSSPVATNEKLFF. The DNA for the CDR3 is TGTGCCAGCAGTTCCCCAGTCGCAACTAATGAAAAACTGTTTTTT. Supplemented by reference TRBV28 and TRBJ1-4, the full variable domain reads DVKVTQSSRYLVKRTGEKVFLECVQDMDHENMFWYRQDPGLGLRLIYFSYDVKMKEKGDIPEGYSVSREKKERFSLILESASTNQTSMYLCASSSPVATNEKLFFGSGTQLSVL.

The CDR3 sequence is CASSFPRTTGEETQYF. The CDR3, as DNA: TGTGCCAGCAGTTTCCCACGGACCACGGGGGAAGAGACCCAGTACTTC. The chain combines TRBV12-3 or TRBV12-4 with TRBJ2-5, with D perhaps TRBD2 (6 bases). Between the trimmed V and J ends, which lost 3 bases and 3 bases, there was a span of 17 bases. The CDR3 consists of 16 residues.

V and J are TRBV5-1 and TRBJ2-7; 8 bases line up with TRBD1. Germline assignment: CDR1 SGHRS and CDR2 YFSETQ. This CDR3 region has 13 residues. With 2 bases clipped from V and 5 bases from J, the junction kept 3 bases outside the gene matches. For the CDR3, the DNA is TGCGCCAGCAGCTTCCCAGGGGGCGACGAGCAGTACTTC. Translation gives CASSFPGGDEQYF.

The gene calls are TRBV29-1 and TRBJ2-3; possible D gene TRBD2, 5 bases. CDR1 and CDR2 (germline): SQVTM, ANQGSEA. The ends were cut back, 1 base at V and 2 bases at J, with 16 bases in the middle. This CDR3 spans 16 amino acids. This CDR3 is CSVEGTVTGYTDTQYF. The CDR3 DNA follows: TGCAGCGTTGAAGGGACCGTTACGGGATACACAGATACGCAGTATTTT.

V usage is TRBV18 and J usage is TRBJ2-1, with D possibly matching TRBD2 (7 bases). V was cut by 6 bases and J by 6 bases, with 24 bases left in between. This CDR3 spans 17 amino acids. CDR1 and CDR2 (germline): KGHSH, LQKENI. CDR3 amino acids: CASSPLLRGANCNEQFF. CDR3 sequence (DNA): TGTGCCAGCTCCCCATTACTCCGGGGGGCGAACTGCAATGAGCAGTTCTTC.

Details on this clonotype: One end of the junction is discordant with germline, which a read error may explain. The gene calls are TRBV7-9 and TRBJ1-5, with D perhaps TRBD1 (6 bases). CDR1 is SEHNR, CDR2 FQNEAQ, per germline (reference sequence). The CDR3 runs 16 residues. CDR3 sequence reads: CASSPRGGANNRPQHF. In nucleotides, the CDR3 is TGTGCCAGCAGCCCCCGGGGGGGGGCGAACAATCGGCCCCAGCATTTT.

This clonotype was counted between two and nine times. The V and J genes are TRBV4-1 and TRBJ2-1, with unresolved D. V was trimmed by 0 bases and J by 0 bases, leaving 9 bases between them. Germline-derived CDR1 and CDR2 are MGHRA and YSYEKL. This CDR3 spans 16 amino acids. As DNA, the CDR3 is TGCGCCAGCAGCCAAGATCGTGGGGACTCCTACAATGAGCAGTTCTTC. Residues: CASSQDRGDSYNEQFF.

In this sample, this clonotype turned up once. V is TRBV5-1 and J is TRBJ2-4; D not resolved. The J call may be incorrect, as the DNA end agrees better with TRBJ2-7. Germline values: CDR1 SGHRS, CDR2 YFSETQ. The CDR3 is 15 residues long. CDR3 in amino acids: CASSLFYEQLYEQYF. The CDR3 nucleotides are TGCGCCAGCAGCTTGTTCTATGAGCAGCTATACGAGCAGTACTTC.

This rearrangement joins TRBV24-1 to TRBJ1-2, with TRBD1 as a possible D gene (6 bases). The length of the CDR3 is 14 residues. CDR1 KGHDR and CDR2 SFDVKD come from the germline V gene. Trimming pared 3 bases from V and 4 bases from J, leaving 11 bases between. The CDR3 loop is CATSDPTGPYGYTF. CDR3 DNA sequence: TGTGCCACCAGTGATCCGACAGGACCCTATGGCTACACCTTC.

DNA for the CDR3: TGTGCCAGCAGGGGACTAGCGAAAACCAGGGATACGCAGTATTTT. Encoded protein: CASRGLAKTRDTQYF. The chain recombines TRBV12-3 or TRBV12-4 with TRBJ2-3; 10 bases fit TRBD2. The ends lost 6 bases at V and 6 bases at J; junction bases unmatched: 9. The CDR3 length is 15 residues.